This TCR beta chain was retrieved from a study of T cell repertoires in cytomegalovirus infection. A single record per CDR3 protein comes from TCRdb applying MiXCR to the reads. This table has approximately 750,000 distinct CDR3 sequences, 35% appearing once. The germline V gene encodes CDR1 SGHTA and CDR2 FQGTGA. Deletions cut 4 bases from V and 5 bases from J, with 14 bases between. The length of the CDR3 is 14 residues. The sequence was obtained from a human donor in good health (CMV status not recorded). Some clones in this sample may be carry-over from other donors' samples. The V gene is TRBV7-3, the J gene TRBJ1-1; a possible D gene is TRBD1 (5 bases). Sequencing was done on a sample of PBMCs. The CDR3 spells CASSSDGGSTEAFF. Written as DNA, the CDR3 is TGTGCCAGCAGCTCGGATGGGGGTTCGACTGAAGCTTTCTTT.